This TCR beta chain originates from a study of cytomegalovirus exposure and HLA in healthy donors. About this clone itself: The antigen is undetermined.

Broader study findings: The authors confirmed in vitro that a few CMV-associated chains were specific for CMV antigens. The study recorded 160 or so TCR beta chains that were cytomegalovirus-associated.

The table came from immunoSEQ multiplex PCR; TCRdb's copy has only in-frame clones and leaves some out. Here the sample spans about 260,000 clones, 90% being singletons. Source material: PBMCs. The TCR comes from a woman younger than 45 in good health and CMV-seronegative.

CDR3 sequence: CASKGGTSTYEQYF. CDR3 bases: TGCGCCTCGAAGGGGGGAACTTCCACCTACGAGCAGTACTTC. The V gene is TRBV5-1, the J gene TRBJ2-7; D might be TRBD1 or TRBD2, each matching 6 bases. CDR1 is SGHRS, CDR2 YFSETQ, per germline. The V end was cut by 10 bases, the J end by 2 bases, with 19 bases between. The CDR3 runs to 14 residues.